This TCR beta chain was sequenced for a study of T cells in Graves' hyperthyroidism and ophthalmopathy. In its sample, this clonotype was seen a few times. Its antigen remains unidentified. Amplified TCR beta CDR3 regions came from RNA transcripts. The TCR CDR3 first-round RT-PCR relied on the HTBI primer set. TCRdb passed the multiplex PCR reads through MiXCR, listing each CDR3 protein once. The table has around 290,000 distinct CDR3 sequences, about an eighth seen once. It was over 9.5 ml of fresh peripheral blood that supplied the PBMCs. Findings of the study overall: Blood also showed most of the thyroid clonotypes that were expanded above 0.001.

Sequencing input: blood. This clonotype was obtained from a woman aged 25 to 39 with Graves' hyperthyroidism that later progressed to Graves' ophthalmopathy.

The CDR3 loop is CATTLAGALDEQFF. CDR3 bases: TGTGCCACAACACTAGCGGGAGCCCTGGATGAGCAGTTCTTC. J is TRBJ2-1 and V is TRBV19; 11 nucleotides align to TRBD2. The CDR3 loop spans 14 amino acids. Germline lookup yields CDR1 LNHDA and CDR2 SQIVND (reference sequence). V lost 10 bases, J lost 8 bases, and 10 bases stayed unmatched.